These T cell receptor beta chains were read from a single sample in a study of cytomegalovirus exposure and HLA in healthy donors. Repertoires were generated with immunoSEQ multiplex PCR, while TCRdb's copy carries only in-frame clones and drops some. The repertoire holds over 150,000 clones, with 81% as singletons. The specimen sequenced was PBMCs. The receptors originated from a woman in her forties or fifties in good health and CMV-seronegative. The CDR3 runs from the conserved cysteine through the conserved F or W. Each record gives: CDR3 length, J gene, V gene, clone size, D gene, CDR3 DNA, CDR3 protein. The D gene is left open where the match is weak. Only part of the rows carry a size: once, few, many, or a class if the clone is expanded.

15,TRBJ1-3,TRBV6-1,once,-,TGTGCCAGCAGTCCCTCCCAAGCCTCTGGAAACACCATATATTTT,CASSPSQASGNTIYF
11,TRBJ2-7,TRBV5-6,-,-,TGTGCCAGCACCCTCCGCGGCGAGCAGTACTTC,CASTLRGEQYF
15,TRBJ2-7,TRBV19,-,-,TGTGCCAGTATCCAACGAGCGGACTCCTCCTACGAGCAGTACTTC,CASIQRADSSYEQYF
15,TRBJ2-3,TRBV18,-,TRBD1,TGTGCCAGCTCACCATGGGACAGGGTTGGGGATACGCAGTATTTT,CASSPWDRVGDTQYF
14,TRBJ2-5,TRBV27,-,-,TGTGCCAGCAGTTTATACCAGGGTATGGAGACCCAGTACTTC,CASSLYQGMETQYF
13,TRBJ2-1,TRBV5-6,-,-,TGTGCCAGCAGCAGTGGCTTCTACAATGAGCAGTTCTTC,CASSSGFYNEQFF
15,TRBJ2-1,TRBV9,few,-,TGTGCCAGCAGCGTAGTGGGGGCCTCCTACAATGAGCAGTTCTTC,CASSVVGASYNEQFF
18,TRBJ1-3,TRBV10-3,-,-,TGTGCCATCCGGGATTTGGAATTGGTTGGGTACTCTGGAAACACCATATATTTT,CAIRDLELVGYSGNTIYF
15,TRBJ2-7,TRBV29-1,-,TRBD1,TGCAGCGTGAAATTGGGACAGGGGGCGCGGTACGAGCAGTACTTC,CSVKLGQGARYEQYF
17,TRBJ1-5,TRBV28,-,-,TGTGCCAGCAGTTTAAGCCTCAATGGGGGGTTCAATCAGCCCCAGCATTTT,CASSLSLNGGFNQPQHF
16,TRBJ1-4,TRBV6-6,-,-,TGTGCCAGCAGTTACGGCGGTAATTCGGGGGATGAAAAACTGTTTTTT,CASSYGGNSGDEKLFF
12,TRBJ1-1,TRBV7-9,-,-,TGTTCCGCATCACAGGGAAACACTGAAGCTTTCTTT,CSASQGNTEAFF
13,TRBJ2-7,TRBV5-6,-,-,TGTGCCAGCAGCTCCCCTCGGGAGTGGGAGCAGTACTTC,CASSSPREWEQYF
19,TRBJ2-3,TRBV7-9,-,TRBD1,TGTGCCAGCAGCTTATCTAGGGCAGGGGGCCTCATTGCTCCAGATACGCAGTATTTT,CASSLSRAGGLIAPDTQYF
12,TRBJ2-1,TRBV30,-,-,TGTGCCTGGACACTAAATTCCAATGAGCAGTTCTTC,CAWTLNSNEQFF
17,TRBJ2-7,TRBV4-2,-,TRBD2,TGTGCCAGCAGCTTGAACAGGGGACTAGCGGGGAGCTACGAGCAGTACTTC,CASSLNRGLAGSYEQYF
15,TRBJ1-2,TRBV18,-,-,TGTGCCAGCTCACCACAAGGAGGAGAGGGCTATGGCTACACCTTC,CASSPQGGEGYGYTF
13,TRBJ1-2,TRBV28,once,-,TGTGCCAGCAGTTTCAGGGGTAACTATGGCTACACCTTC,CASSFRGNYGYTF
15,TRBJ1-5,TRBV11-2,few,TRBD1,TGTGCCAGCAGCTTAGATAGGACAGGGGTTCAGCCCCAGCATTTT,CASSLDRTGVQPQHF
16,TRBJ2-7,TRBV6-5,-,TRBD2,TGTGCCAGCAGTTCGTCCGCGGCGGGAGTATCGTACGAGCAGTACTTC,CASSSSAAGVSYEQYF
19,TRBJ1-2,TRBV28,-,-,TGTGCCAGCAGCCCGAGGTTCGGGGGGCGAACGATCACGACCTATGGCTACACCTTC,CASSPRFGGRTITTYGYTF
14,TRBJ1-2,TRBV6-1,-,TRBD1,TGTGCCAGCAGTATCCCGGGACAGGGGAAAGGCTACACCTTC,CASSIPGQGKGYTF
20,TRBJ2-1,TRBV6-1,-,TRBD2,TGTGCCAGCAGTGATTTGTTGTTGAGAGCTAGCGGGAGCTCCTACAATGAGCAGTTCTTC,CASSDLLLRASGSSYNEQFF
14,TRBJ2-1,TRBV15,-,TRBD1,TGTGCCACCAGCAGAGTTGACAGGGGCAATGAGCAGTTCTTC,CATSRVDRGNEQFF
14,TRBJ2-5,TRBV27,few,TRBD2,TGTGCCAGCAGTGAACTAGGACTAGCCGGGGCCCAGTACTTC,CASSELGLAGAQYF
14,TRBJ2-7,TRBV2,-,-,TGTGCCAGCCATACACAGGGAACCTCCTACGAGCAGTACTTC,CASHTQGTSYEQYF
15,TRBJ1-2,TRBV5-5,once,TRBD1,TGTGCCAGCAGCCCGGATGGAGGGGGCAACTATGGCTACACCTTC,CASSPDGGGNYGYTF
14,TRBJ2-7,TRBV5-5,-,TRBD2,TGTGCCAGCAGCTGGGGACTAGCGAAGTACGAGCAGTACTTC,CASSWGLAKYEQYF
14,TRBJ2-7,TRBV27,-,-,TGTGCCAGCAGTTTATCGGGCAGGGCCCACGAGCAGTACTTC,CASSLSGRAHEQYF
13,TRBJ2-1,TRBV30,-,-,TGTGCCTGGAATATCCGGGGTCCCAGGGAGCAGTTCTTC,CAWNIRGPREQFF
12,TRBJ1-1,TRBV27,-,-,TGTGCCAGCAGTTTTATTACAGGGAAAGCTTTCTTT,CASSFITGKAFF
17,TRBJ1-2,TRBV5-6,-,TRBD1,TGTGCCAGTACCGGCTTGGGACGGGACAGGGGGGTCTATGGCTACACCTTC,CASTGLGRDRGVYGYTF
13,TRBJ1-3,TRBV30,-,-,TGTGCCTGGAATATCCAACAGGGAAACACCATATATTTT,CAWNIQQGNTIYF
14,TRBJ1-3,TRBV2,-,-,TGTGCCAGCAGTGGGGAGGGAGAAGGAAACACCATATATTTT,CASSGEGEGNTIYF
15,TRBJ2-1,TRBV7-2,few,-,TGTGCCAGCAGCTTAGCGGGCGGGGGCTTAGGTGAGCAGTTCTTC,CASSLAGGGLGEQFF
17,TRBJ1-6,TRBV23-1,-,-,TGCGCCAGCAGACCTTCGGACGGGAGCTCCTATAATTCACCCCTCCACTTT,CASRPSDGSSYNSPLHF
13,TRBJ2-1,TRBV11-2,-,-,TGTGCCAGCAGCTTAGACAGCTACAATGAGCAGTTCTTC,CASSLDSYNEQFF
14,TRBJ2-7,TRBV6-1,-,TRBD1,TGTGCCAGCAGTGAAGCGGGGACAGGGTACGAGCAGTACTTT,CASSEAGTGYEQYF
16,TRBJ2-1,TRBV10-3,-,TRBD2,TGTGCCATCAGTGAGCGTCGGACTAGCGAGTACAATGAGCAGTTCTTC,CAISERRTSEYNEQFF
16,TRBJ2-3,TRBV9,-,TRBD2,TGTGCCAGCAGCGTAGTAGACGGGGGGACCACAGATACGCAGTATTTT,CASSVVDGGTTDTQYF
15,TRBJ1-2,TRBV4-2,-,TRBD1,TGTGCCAGCAGCCAGCAACCCCCCAGGGGGAATGGCTACACCTTC,CASSQQPPRGNGYTF
15,TRBJ2-1,TRBV5-1,few,TRBD1,TGCGCCAGCAGCTGGGGGGGGGACAGGGAAAATGAGCAGTTCTTC,CASSWGGDRENEQFF
13,TRBJ2-7,TRBV28,-,-,TGTGCCAGCAGTTTTGGCGGGAACTACGAGCAGTACTTC,CASSFGGNYEQYF
16,TRBJ2-7,TRBV28,once,-,TGTGCCAGCAGTTTAATATCCTCAGGGGCTAGGCACGAGCAGTACTTC,CASSLISSGARHEQYF
12,TRBJ1-2,TRBV28,-,-,TGTGCCAGCAGTTTCTTGGCATTCGGCTACACCTTC,CASSFLAFGYTF
14,TRBJ1-1,TRBV30,-,TRBD1,TGTGCCTGGACCCATGTACAGGGGAGGACTGAAGCTTTCTTT,CAWTHVQGRTEAFF
17,TRBJ2-7,TRBV18,few,TRBD1,TGTGCCAGCTCACCCTCTTTATTCGGACAGGTTGGTTACGAGCAGTACTTC,CASSPSLFGQVGYEQYF
18,TRBJ2-6,TRBV7-2,-,TRBD2,TGTGCCAGCAGCTACCGAGCGGGGGTAGGGGTTGGGGCCAACGTCCTGACTTTC,CASSYRAGVGVGANVLTF
16,TRBJ2-3,TRBV7-9,-,TRBD2,TGTGCCAGCAGTCCCGCGCTCCCTAGCGGCGGAGATACGCAGTATTTT,CASSPALPSGGDTQYF
14,TRBJ1-2,TRBV6-6,-,TRBD1,TGTGCCAGCACCCGTCAGGGGGGTGGTTATGGCTACACCTTC,CASTRQGGGYGYTF